Listed below are T cell receptor beta chains from one sample, sequenced in a study of patients and donors after allogeneic stem cell transplantation. MiXCR was run by TCRdb on the RT-PCR reads, yielding one entry per CDR3 protein. The data contain about a million distinct CDR3 sequences, 15% to 20% of them singletons. Sequencing was carried out using blood, either unsorted or a sorted T cell fraction (not recorded which). All receptors come from a human donor who was either an allogeneic HSCT recipient or a stem cell or donor lymphocyte infusion donor (not recorded which). It is not recorded whose cells these are; they may come from a transplant donor. The CDR3 runs from the conserved cysteine through the conserved F or W. D genes are given only for firm matches. Clone size is shown for a subset of rows, as once, few, many or a class of expanded clone.

J | V | D | size | CDR3 | DNA
TRBJ2-7 | TRBV27 | TRBD1 | . | CASSPHGTGWLYEQYF | TGTGCCAGCAGTCCACACGGGACAGGGTGGCTCTACGAGCAGTACTTC
TRBJ2-3 | TRBV6-1 | . | few | CASSARGGGVTDTQYF | TGTGCCAGCAGTGCGAGGGGCGGGGGCGTCACAGATACGCAGTATTTT
TRBJ2-2 | TRBV10-3 | TRBD2 | . | CAISAKRDNTGELFF | TGTGCCATCAGTGCCAAGCGGGATAACACCGGGGAGCTGTTTTTT
TRBJ2-1 | TRBV12-3/TRBV12-4 | . | few | CASKTAGGEQFF | TGTGCCAGCAAGACGGCAGGAGGTGAGCAGTTCTTC
TRBJ1-3 | TRBV9 | . | . | CASSANYRARGNTIYF | TGTGCCAGCAGCGCAAATTACAGGGCACGAGGAAACACCATATATTTT
TRBJ1-1 | TRBV29-1 | TRBD1 | . | CSVSTGRRSTAFF | TGCAGCGTTTCGACAGGGAGGAGAAGTACCGCTTTCTTT
TRBJ1-5 | TRBV6-2/TRBV6-3 | . | few | CASSYGDINQPQHF | TGTGCCAGCAGTTATGGGGACATCAATCAGCCCCAGCATTTT
TRBJ2-3 | TRBV6-5 | TRBD2 | few | CASSLLEGSGRAYADTQYF | TGTGCCAGCAGTTTACTTGAAGGTAGCGGGAGGGCCTACGCAGATACGCAGTATTTT
TRBJ1-1 | TRBV24-1 | TRBD1 | . | CATSDRQGGRSSEAFF | TGTGCCACCAGTGATAGACAGGGGGGCCGCTCTTCTGAAGCTTTCTTT
TRBJ2-5 | TRBV7-8 | . | . | CASRVRAERKTQYF | TGTGCCAGCAGGGTTCGGGCGGAACGGAAGACCCAGTACTTC